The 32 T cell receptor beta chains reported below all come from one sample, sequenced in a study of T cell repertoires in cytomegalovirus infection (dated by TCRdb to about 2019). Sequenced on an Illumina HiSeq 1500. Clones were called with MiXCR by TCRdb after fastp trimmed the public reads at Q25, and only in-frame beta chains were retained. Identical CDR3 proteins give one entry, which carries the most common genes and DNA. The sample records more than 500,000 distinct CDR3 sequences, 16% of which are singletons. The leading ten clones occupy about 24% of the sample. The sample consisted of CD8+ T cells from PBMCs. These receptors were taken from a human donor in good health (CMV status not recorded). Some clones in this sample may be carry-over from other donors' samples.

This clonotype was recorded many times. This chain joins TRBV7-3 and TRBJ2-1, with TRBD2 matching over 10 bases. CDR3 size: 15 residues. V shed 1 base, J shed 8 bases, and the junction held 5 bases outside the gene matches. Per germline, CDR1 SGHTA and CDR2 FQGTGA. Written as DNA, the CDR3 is TGTGCCAGCAGCTTAAGAGCGGGAGGGGTCGATGAGCAGTTCTTC. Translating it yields CASSLRAGGVDEQFF.

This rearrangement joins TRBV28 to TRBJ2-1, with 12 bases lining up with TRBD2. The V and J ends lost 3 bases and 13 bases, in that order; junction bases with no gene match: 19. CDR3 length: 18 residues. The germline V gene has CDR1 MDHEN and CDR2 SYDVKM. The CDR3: CASSFLAGGISLGPPQFF. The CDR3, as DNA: TGTGCCAGCAGTTTCCTAGCGGGAGGGATTTCGTTGGGCCCGCCCCAGTTCTTC.

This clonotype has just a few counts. CDR3 in DNA: TGTGCCACCAGTGAACCAGGTAGTGAGCAGTTCTTC. Its protein product is CATSEPGSEQFF. This chain uses TRBV24-1 with TRBJ2-1; D call uncertain. Trimming stripped 4 bases from V and 9 bases from J, with 9 bases between. The CDR3 is made up of 12 amino acids. Germline V gene sequence: CDR1 KGHDR, CDR2 SFDVKD.

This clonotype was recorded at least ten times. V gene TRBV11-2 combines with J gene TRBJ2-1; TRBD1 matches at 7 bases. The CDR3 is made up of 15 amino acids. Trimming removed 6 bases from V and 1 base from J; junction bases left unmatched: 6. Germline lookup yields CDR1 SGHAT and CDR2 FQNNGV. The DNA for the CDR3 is TGTGCCAGCAGGGCCCGGGACAGATCCTACAATGAGCAGTTCTTC. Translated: CASRARDRSYNEQFF.

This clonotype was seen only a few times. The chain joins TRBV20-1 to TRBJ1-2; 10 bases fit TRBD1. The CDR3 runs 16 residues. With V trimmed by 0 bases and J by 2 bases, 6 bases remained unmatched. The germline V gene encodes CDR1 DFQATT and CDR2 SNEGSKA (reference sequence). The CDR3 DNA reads TGCAGTGCTAGAGATCGGGACAGGGGATTAAACTATGGCTACACCTTC. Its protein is CSARDRDRGLNYGYTF.

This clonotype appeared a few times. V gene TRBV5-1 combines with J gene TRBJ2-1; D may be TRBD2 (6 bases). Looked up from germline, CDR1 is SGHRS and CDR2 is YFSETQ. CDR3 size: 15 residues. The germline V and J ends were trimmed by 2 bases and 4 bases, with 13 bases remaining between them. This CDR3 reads CASSFGGNTYNEQFF. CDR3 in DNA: TGCGCCAGCAGCTTTGGCGGGAACACTTACAATGAGCAGTTCTTC.

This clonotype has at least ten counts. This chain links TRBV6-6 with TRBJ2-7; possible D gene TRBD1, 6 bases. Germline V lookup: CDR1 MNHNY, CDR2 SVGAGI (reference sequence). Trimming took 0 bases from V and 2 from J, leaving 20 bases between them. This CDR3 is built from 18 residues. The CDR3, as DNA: TGTGCCAGCAGTTACTCGAGAGATACAGGGTACATCGCCTACGAGCAGTACTTC. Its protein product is CASSYSRDTGYIAYEQYF.

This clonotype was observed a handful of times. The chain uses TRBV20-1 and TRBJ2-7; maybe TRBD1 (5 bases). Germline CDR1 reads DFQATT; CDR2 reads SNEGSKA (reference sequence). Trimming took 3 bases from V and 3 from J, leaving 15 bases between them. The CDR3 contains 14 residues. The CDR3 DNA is TGCAGTGCTAGCGGTCAGGGTGGGGACTACGAGCAGTACTTC. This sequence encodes CSASGQGGDYEQYF.

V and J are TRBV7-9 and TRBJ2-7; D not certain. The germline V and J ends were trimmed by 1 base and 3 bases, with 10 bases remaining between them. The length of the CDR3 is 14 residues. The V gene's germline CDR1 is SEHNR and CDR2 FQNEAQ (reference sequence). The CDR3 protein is CASSLGGDNYEQYF. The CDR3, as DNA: TGTGCCAGCAGCTTAGGTGGAGACAACTACGAGCAGTACTTC.

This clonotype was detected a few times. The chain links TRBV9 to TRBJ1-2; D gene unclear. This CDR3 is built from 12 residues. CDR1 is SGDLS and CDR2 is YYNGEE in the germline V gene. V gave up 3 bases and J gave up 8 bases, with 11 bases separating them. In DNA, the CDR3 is TGTGCCAGCAGCGGACCGGGGTCCGGCTACACCTTC. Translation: CASSGPGSGYTF.

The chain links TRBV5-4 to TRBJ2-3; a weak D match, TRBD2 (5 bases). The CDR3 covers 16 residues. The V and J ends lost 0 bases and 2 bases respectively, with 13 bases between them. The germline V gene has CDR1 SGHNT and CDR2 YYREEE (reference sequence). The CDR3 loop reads CASSLAPAVITDTQYF. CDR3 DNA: TGTGCCAGCAGCTTGGCCCCAGCGGTGATCACAGATACGCAGTATTTT.

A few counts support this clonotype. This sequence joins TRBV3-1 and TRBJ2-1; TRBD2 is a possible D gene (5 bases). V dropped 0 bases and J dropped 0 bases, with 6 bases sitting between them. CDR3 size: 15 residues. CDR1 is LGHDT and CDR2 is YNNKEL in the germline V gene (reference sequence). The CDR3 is CASSQERVSYNEQFF. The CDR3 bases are TGTGCCAGCAGCCAAGAGCGGGTCTCCTACAATGAGCAGTTCTTC.

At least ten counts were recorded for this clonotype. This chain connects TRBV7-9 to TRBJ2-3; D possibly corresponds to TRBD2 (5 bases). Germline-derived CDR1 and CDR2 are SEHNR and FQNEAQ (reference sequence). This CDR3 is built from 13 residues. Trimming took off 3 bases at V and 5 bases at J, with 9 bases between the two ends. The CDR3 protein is CASSLRLQDTQYF. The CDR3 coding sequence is TGTGCCAGCAGCTTGCGACTACAAGATACGCAGTATTTT. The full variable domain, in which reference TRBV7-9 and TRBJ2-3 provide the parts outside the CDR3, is DTGVSQNPRHKITKRGQNVTFRCDPISEHNRLYWYRQTLGQGPEFLTYFQNEAQLEKSRLLSDRFSAERPKGSFSTLEIQRTEQGDSAMYLCASSLRLQDTQYFGPGTRLTVL.

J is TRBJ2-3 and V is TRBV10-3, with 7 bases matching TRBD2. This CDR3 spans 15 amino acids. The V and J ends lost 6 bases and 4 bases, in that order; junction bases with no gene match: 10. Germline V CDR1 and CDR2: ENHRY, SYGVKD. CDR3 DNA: TGTGCCATCAGCGGGCTAGCGGAAAAAGCAGATACGCAGTATTTT. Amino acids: CAISGLAEKADTQYF.

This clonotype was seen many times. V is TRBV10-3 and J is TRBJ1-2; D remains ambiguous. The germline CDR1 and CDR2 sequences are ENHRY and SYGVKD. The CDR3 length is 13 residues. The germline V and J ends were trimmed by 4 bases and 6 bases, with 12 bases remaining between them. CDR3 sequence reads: CAISGSGPDGYTF. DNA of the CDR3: TGTGCCATCAGTGGGTCAGGCCCGGATGGCTACACCTTC.

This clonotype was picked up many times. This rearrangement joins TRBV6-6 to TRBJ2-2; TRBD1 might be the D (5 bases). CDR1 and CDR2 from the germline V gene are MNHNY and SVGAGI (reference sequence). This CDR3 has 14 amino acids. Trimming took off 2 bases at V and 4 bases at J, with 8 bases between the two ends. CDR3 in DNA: TGTGCCAGCAGTTACGGGGCAGGCACCGGGGAGCTGTTTTTT. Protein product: CASSYGAGTGELFF.

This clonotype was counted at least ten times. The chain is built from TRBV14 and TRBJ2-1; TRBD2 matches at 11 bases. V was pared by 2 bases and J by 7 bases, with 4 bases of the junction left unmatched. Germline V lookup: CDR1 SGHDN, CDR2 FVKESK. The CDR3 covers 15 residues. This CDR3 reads CASSQTGLAANEQFF. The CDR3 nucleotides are TGTGCCAGCAGCCAAACGGGACTAGCGGCGAATGAGCAGTTCTTC.

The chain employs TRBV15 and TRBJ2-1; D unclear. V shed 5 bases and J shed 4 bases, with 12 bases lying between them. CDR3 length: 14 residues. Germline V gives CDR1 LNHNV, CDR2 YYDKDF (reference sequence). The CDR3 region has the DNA TGTGCCACCAGCGGGTCTGTGGGGTACAATGAGCAGTTCTTC. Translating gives CATSGSVGYNEQFF.

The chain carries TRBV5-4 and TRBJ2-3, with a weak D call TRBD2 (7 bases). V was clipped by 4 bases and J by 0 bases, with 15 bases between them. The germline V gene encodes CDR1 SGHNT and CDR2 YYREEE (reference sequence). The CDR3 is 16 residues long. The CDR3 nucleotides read TGTGCCAGCAGCGGGGGGGGGCTTAACAGCACAGATACGCAGTATTTT. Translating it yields CASSGGGLNSTDTQYF. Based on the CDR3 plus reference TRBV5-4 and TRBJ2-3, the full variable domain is ETGVTQSPTHLIKTRGQQVTLRCSSQSGHNTVSWYQQALGQGPQFIFQYYREEENGRGNFPPRFSGLQFPNYSSELNVNALELDDSALYLCASSGGGLNSTDTQYFGPGTRLTVL.

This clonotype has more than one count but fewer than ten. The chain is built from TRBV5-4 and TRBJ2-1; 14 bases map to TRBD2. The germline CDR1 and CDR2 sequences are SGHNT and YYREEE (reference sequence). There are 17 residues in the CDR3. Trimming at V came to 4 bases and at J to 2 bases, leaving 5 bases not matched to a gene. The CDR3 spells CASSQGLAGGPYNEQFF. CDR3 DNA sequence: TGTGCCAGCAGCCAAGGACTAGCGGGGGGTCCCTACAATGAGCAGTTCTTC.

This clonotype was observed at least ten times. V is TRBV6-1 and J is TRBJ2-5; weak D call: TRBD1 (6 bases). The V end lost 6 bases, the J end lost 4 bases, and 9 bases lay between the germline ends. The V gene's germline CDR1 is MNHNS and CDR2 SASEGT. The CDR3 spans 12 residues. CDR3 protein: CASSMGAETQYF. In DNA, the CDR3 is TGTGCCAGCAGCATGGGGGCAGAGACCCAGTACTTC.

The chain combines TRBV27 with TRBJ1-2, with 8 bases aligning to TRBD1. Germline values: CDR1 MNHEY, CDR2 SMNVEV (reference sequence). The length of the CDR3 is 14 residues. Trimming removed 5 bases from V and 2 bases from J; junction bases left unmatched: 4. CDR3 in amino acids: CASSPRDRNYGYTF. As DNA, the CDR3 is TGTGCCAGCAGTCCCCGGGACAGGAACTATGGCTACACCTTC.

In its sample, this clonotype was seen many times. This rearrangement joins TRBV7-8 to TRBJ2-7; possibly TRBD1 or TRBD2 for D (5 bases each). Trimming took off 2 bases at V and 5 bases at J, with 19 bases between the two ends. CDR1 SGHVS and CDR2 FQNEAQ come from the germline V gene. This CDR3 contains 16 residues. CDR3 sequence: CASSLRRTKKSDEQYF. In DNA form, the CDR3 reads TGTGCCAGCAGCTTACGGAGGACAAAAAAATCTGACGAGCAGTACTTC.

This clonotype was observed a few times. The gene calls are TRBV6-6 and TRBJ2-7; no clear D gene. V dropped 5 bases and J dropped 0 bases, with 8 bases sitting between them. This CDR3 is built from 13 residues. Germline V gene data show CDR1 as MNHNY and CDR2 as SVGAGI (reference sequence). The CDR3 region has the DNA TGTGCCAGCAGTCACATGAGCTCCTACGAGCAGTACTTC. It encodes CASSHMSSYEQYF.

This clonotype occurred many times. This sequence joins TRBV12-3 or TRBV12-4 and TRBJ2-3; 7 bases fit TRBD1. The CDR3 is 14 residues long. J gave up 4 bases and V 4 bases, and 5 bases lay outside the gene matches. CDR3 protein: CASSYRGGADTQYF. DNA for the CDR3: TGTGCCAGCAGTTACAGGGGCGGCGCAGATACGCAGTATTTT.

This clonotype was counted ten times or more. The chain's CDR3 is CASSLGLAGLSTDTQYF. The CDR3 coding sequence is TGTGCCAGCAGCTTGGGACTAGCGGGGCTTAGCACAGATACGCAGTATTTT. The J gene is TRBJ2-3, the V gene TRBV7-8; 13 bases agree with TRBD2. J lost 0 bases, V lost 3 bases, and 3 bases had no gene match. The CDR3 is made up of 17 amino acids. Germline loops: CDR1 SGHVS, CDR2 FQNEAQ.

The CDR3 DNA reads TGTGCCAGCAGCCCCGATGGCTTTCCCTTTTCCACAGATACGCAGTATTTT. Translating it yields CASSPDGFPFSTDTQYF. This rearrangement joins TRBV7-7 to TRBJ2-3; D gene uncertain. The CDR3 extends over 17 amino acids. Germline lookup yields CDR1 SSHAT and CDR2 FNYEAQ (reference sequence). Trimming shortened V by 5 bases and J by 2 bases, and 20 bases separated the two germline ends.

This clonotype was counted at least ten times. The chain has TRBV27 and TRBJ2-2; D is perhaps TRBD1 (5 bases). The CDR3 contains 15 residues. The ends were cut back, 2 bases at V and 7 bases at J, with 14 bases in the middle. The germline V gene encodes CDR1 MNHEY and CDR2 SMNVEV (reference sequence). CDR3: CASSLSFQGVGELFF. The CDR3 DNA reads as TGTGCCAGCAGTTTAAGTTTTCAGGGTGTCGGGGAGCTGTTTTTT.

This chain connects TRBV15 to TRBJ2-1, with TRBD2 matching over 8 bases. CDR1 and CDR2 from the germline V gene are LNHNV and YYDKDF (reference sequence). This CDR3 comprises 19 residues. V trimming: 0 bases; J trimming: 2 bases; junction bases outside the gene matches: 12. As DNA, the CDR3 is TGTGCCACCAGCAGAGATCGGAACTCGGTAGCGGGAACCTACAATGAGCAGTTCTTC. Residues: CATSRDRNSVAGTYNEQFF.

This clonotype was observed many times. The CDR3 loop is CASSELPPDTQYF. CDR3 nucleotides: TGTGCCAGCAGTGAACTGCCACCAGATACGCAGTATTTT. The V call is TRBV6-1, the J call TRBJ2-3; D is uncertain. The CDR3 sequence is 13 residues long. Trimming left V 2 bases short and J 4 bases short, with 7 bases between. The germline V gene has CDR1 MNHNS and CDR2 SASEGT.

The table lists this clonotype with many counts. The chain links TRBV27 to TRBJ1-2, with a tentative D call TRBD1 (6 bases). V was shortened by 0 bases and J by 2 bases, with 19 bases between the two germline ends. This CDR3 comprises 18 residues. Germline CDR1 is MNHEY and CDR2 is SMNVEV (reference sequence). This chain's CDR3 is CASSLSRTGKPSNYGYTF. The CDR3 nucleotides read TGTGCCAGCAGTTTATCCCGAACAGGGAAACCATCAAACTATGGCTACACCTTC.

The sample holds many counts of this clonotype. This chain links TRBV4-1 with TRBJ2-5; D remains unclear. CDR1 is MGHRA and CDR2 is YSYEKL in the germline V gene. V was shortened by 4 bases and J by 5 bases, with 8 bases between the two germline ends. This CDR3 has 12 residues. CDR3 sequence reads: CASSRGFETQYF. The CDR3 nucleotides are TGCGCCAGCAGCCGTGGGTTTGAGACCCAGTACTTC.